This T cell receptor (beta chain) was identified in a study of blood T cell repertoires in COVID-19. At the level of the study: Whether acute or convalescent, the COVID-19 samples came from the United States, Italy and Spain. PBMCs, B-cell-depleted T cells, or T cells provided the cDNA or gDNA that made up the material.

V was pared by 0 bases and J by 3 bases, with 9 bases between. Per the germline V gene, CDR1 is SGDLS and CDR2 is YYNGEE. This CDR3 comprises 14 residues. In the authors' workflow: How many nucleated cells were present was estimated from reference gene primer amplification. Assay: immunoSEQ multiplex PCR; the TCRdb copy retains only in-frame clones and omits some. That table supplies the V and J calls and clone size; D and trimming were determined from the DNA. The sample lists 310,000 or so clones, around 86% seen once, with 1.6% in the top ten. The sequencing sample was made of peripheral blood. The receptor's source is a woman in her 50s with acute or convalescent COVID-19. The J gene is TRBJ1-1, the V gene TRBV9; D might be TRBD1 (5 bases). CDR3 protein: CASSVVSRDTEAFF. As DNA, the CDR3 is TGTGCCAGCAGCGTAGTGTCCAGGGACACTGAAGCTTTCTTT.